A selection of T cell receptor beta chains follows, all from one sample in a study of CD8+ T cells in alopecia areata. Libraries were prepared by immunoSEQ multiplex PCR; TCRdb keeps only in-frame clonotypes and omits some of them. The table lists 12,000 or so clones, 60% to 65% of them singletons, with roughly 15% in the top ten. Material for sequencing was skin. The receptor set was obtained from a human donor with alopecia areata. CDR3s include the opening cysteine and the closing phenylalanine or tryptophan. A D gene is named only where the DNA matches it firmly. Size is omitted from some rows. Given values are once, few, many or a class for expanded clones.

v_call	cdr3_length	clone_size	d_call	j_call	cdr3_nt	cdr3_aa
TRBV4-1	16	few	TRBD2	TRBJ2-5	TGCGCCAGCAGCCAAGGAGCGGGAGTATTCGGAGAGACCCAGTACTTC	CASSQGAGVFGETQYF
TRBV27	13	-	-	TRBJ1-5	TGTGCCAGCAGTTTATTCCAAACTCAGCCCCAGCATTTT	CASSLFQTQPQHF
TRBV18	12	medium-sized	TRBD1	TRBJ2-1	TGTGCCAGCGAATTCAGGGGGAATGAGCAGTTCTTC	CASEFRGNEQFF
TRBV15	14	-	-	TRBJ2-2	TGTGCCACCAGGGCTACAGGGTTCACCGGGGAGCTGTTTTTT	CATRATGFTGELFF
TRBV29-1	11	large	-	TRBJ1-2	TGCAGCGTCGGTCCAAACTATGGCTACACCTTC	CSVGPNYGYTF
TRBV7-2	16	-	-	TRBJ2-1	TGTGCCAGCAGCTTAGTTCTTGCCGTACTGTACAATGAGCAGTTCTTC	CASSLVLAVLYNEQFF
TRBV7-3	13	-	TRBD1	TRBJ2-5	TGTGCCAGCAGTCCGACAGGGGTGAGGACCCAGTACTTC	CASSPTGVRTQYF
TRBV6-5	15	few	TRBD2	TRBJ2-1	TGTGCCAGCAGTAGGACTAGCGGGAGGCGGAGTGAGCAGTTCTTC	CASSRTSGRRSEQFF
TRBV11-2	15	few	TRBD1	TRBJ1-2	TGTGCCAGCAGCGTTACCCAGGGGGCTAACTATGGCTACACCTTC	CASSVTQGANYGYTF
TRBV19	14	-	-	TRBJ1-5	TGTGCCAGTAGCTGGGGCAGGGAGGGTCAGCCCCAGCATTTT	CASSWGREGQPQHF
TRBV2	15	-	TRBD1	TRBJ1-2	TGTGCCAGCAGTGAGGGAAACAGGGGCCGAGAAGGCTACACCTTC	CASSEGNRGREGYTF
TRBV7-9	15	-	-	TRBJ2-7	TGTGCCAGCAGTCACCCTCCTGGCGGCTCCTACGAGCAGTACTTC	CASSHPPGGSYEQYF
TRBV30	20	-	TRBD1	TRBJ2-3	TGTGCCTGGAGTGTACTAGATGGGGTATTATTAGGGGGCTGGACAGATACGCAGTATTTT	CAWSVLDGVLLGGWTDTQYF
TRBV5-8	15	-	-	TRBJ1-1	TGTGCCAGCAGCTTACATTGGCGCCAGGGCACTGAAGCTTTCTTT	CASSLHWRQGTEAFF
TRBV25-1	14	-	-	TRBJ2-2	TGTGCCAGCAGTGACAGTTGGGACACCGGGGAGCTGTTTTTT	CASSDSWDTGELFF
TRBV29-1	11	-	TRBD1	TRBJ1-2	TGCAGCGTGTGGGACAGCTATGGCTACACCTTC	CSVWDSYGYTF
TRBV19	14	once	-	TRBJ2-2	TGTGCCAGTAGTATCTCTTGGGTTGCCGGGGAGCTGTTTTTT	CASSISWVAGELFF
TRBV7-2	16	-	TRBD2	TRBJ2-7	TGTGCCAGCAGCTTAGGGGCTAGCGGCCCTTTCTACGAGCAGTACTTC	CASSLGASGPFYEQYF
TRBV9	14	-	TRBD1	TRBJ2-7	TGTGCCAGCAGCGGAGGGGACAGGGGGAACGAGCAGTACTTC	CASSGGDRGNEQYF
TRBV9	15	-	-	TRBJ1-1	TGTGCCAGCAGCCCCTCCGCAGGGGCTAGAACTGAAGCTTTCTTT	CASSPSAGARTEAFF
TRBV7-9	13	-	TRBD2	TRBJ2-7	TGTGCCAGCAGCTGGGGGGGCTCCTACGAGCAGTACTTC	CASSWGGSYEQYF
TRBV4-2	16	-	TRBD2	TRBJ2-2	TGTGCCAGCAGCCAGGGTCGGGGGGGCCTCACCGGGGAGCTGTTTTTT	CASSQGRGGLTGELFF
TRBV7-8	14	few	TRBD2	TRBJ2-1	TGTGCCAGCACCTTGGCTAGCGGAGGAGGTGAGCAGTTCTTC	CASTLASGGGEQFF
TRBV7-9	13	-	-	TRBJ1-1	TGTGCCAGCAGCTCTAACCGGGCCACTGAAGCTTTCTTT	CASSSNRATEAFF
TRBV5-1	16	few	-	TRBJ2-3	TGCGCCAGCAGCCCGAACAGGGCGGGAAGCACAGATACGCAGTATTTT	CASSPNRAGSTDTQYF
TRBV7-6	16	-	-	TRBJ2-5	TGTGCCAGCAGCTTAGTGGCCCAGGTCGTCGGGGAGACCCAGTACTTC	CASSLVAQVVGETQYF
TRBV18	12	once	-	TRBJ1-4	TGTGCCAGCTCACAGGGTGATGAAAAACTGTTTTTT	CASSQGDEKLFF
TRBV19	13	-	TRBD1	TRBJ1-4	TGTGCCAGCAACAGGGGTTGGGGTGAAAAACTGTTTTTT	CASNRGWGEKLFF
TRBV11-2	16	-	TRBD2	TRBJ2-5	TGTGCCAGCAGGAACGGGGTCCATAGCGGGAAAGAGACCCAGTACTTC	CASRNGVHSGKETQYF
TRBV27	14	few	-	TRBJ2-7	TGTGCCAGCAGTTATGCGGACATCTCCTACGAGCAGTACTTC	CASSYADISYEQYF
TRBV30	13	once	TRBD1	TRBJ1-5	TGTGCCTGGAGTGACTCACGACAGGGGAATCAGCATTTT	CAWSDSRQGNQHF
TRBV6-1	13	-	-	TRBJ1-2	TGTGCCAGCAGTGTTGGGGCGTTCTTTGGCTACACCTTC	CASSVGAFFGYTF
TRBV25-1	14	-	-	TRBJ2-2	TGTGCCAGCAGTGAATACAGTGGCACCGGGGAGCTGTTTTTT	CASSEYSGTGELFF
TRBV5-1	17	-	TRBD2	TRBJ2-3	TGCGCCAGCAGCTCGTCGGGGGGGCGGGGAACCGACAATACGCAGTATTTT	CASSSSGGRGTDNTQYF
TRBV7-9	18	-	-	TRBJ1-1	TGTGCCAGCAGCTTATCGGACGGACGAGTTGGTATGAACACTGAAGCTTTCTTT	CASSLSDGRVGMNTEAFF
TRBV30	11	-	-	TRBJ2-7	TGTGCCTGGAGCGCTTCCGAGAAGCAGTACTTC	CAWSASEKQYF
TRBV7-2	14	-	-	TRBJ2-7	TGTGCCGGCTCCCTCGCGGGACAAGACTACGAGCAGTACTTC	CAGSLAGQDYEQYF
TRBV4-3	15	-	-	TRBJ1-2	TGCGCCAGCAGCCAACAAATTCCACTCTCGAGTGGCTACACCTTC	CASSQQIPLSSGYTF
TRBV13	13	-	-	TRBJ1-1	TGTGCCAGCAGCGAGACCTGGGCCACTGAAGCTTTCTTT	CASSETWATEAFF
TRBV7-9	13	-	TRBD2	TRBJ2-1	TGTGCCAGCAGCCCGGGGGGGTTCAATGAGCAGTTCTTC	CASSPGGFNEQFF
TRBV29-1	11	-	-	TRBJ2-1	TGCAGCGTCCCTGGGACGGATGAGCAGTTCTTC	CSVPGTDEQFF
TRBV27	14	-	TRBD1	TRBJ2-7	TGTGCCAGCTGGGGACAGCTGAGCTCCTACGAGCAGTACTTC	CASWGQLSSYEQYF
TRBV19	15	-	-	TRBJ1-5	TGTGCCAGTAAAGTCCGACAGGACAAGGGGCAGCCCCAGCATTTT	CASKVRQDKGQPQHF
TRBV6-6	13	-	TRBD2	TRBJ2-7	TGTGCCAGCAGGAGGGGAGGGCCCTACGAGCAGTACTTC	CASRRGGPYEQYF
TRBV2	14	-	-	TRBJ2-4	TGTGCCAGCAGTGGAGTGGGAGCCAAAAACATTCAGTACTTC	CASSGVGAKNIQYF
TRBV28	12	-	-	TRBJ2-1	TGTGCCAGCAGTCGTGTGACGAATGAGCAGTTCTTC	CASSRVTNEQFF
TRBV5-1	13	medium-sized	-	TRBJ2-7	TGCGCCAGCAGCTTGGAGGGGTTATTCGAGCAGTACTTC	CASSLEGLFEQYF
TRBV9	16	-	TRBD2	TRBJ2-5	TGTGCCAGCAGCGTAAAGAGCGGGGGACCCCAAGAGACCCAGTACTTC	CASSVKSGGPQETQYF
TRBV5-4	16	-	-	TRBJ1-3	TGTGCCAGCACCACGATACCCGACAGGACTGGAAACACCATATATTTT	CASTTIPDRTGNTIYF
TRBV6-1	14	-	-	TRBJ1-1	TGTGCCAGCACCATCCGGGGGGCCGGCACTGAAGCTTTCTTT	CASTIRGAGTEAFF
TRBV7-9	12	-	-	TRBJ2-3	TGTGCCAGCCTAGAGGAGTTAGATACGCAGTATTTT	CASLEELDTQYF
TRBV5-6	12	-	-	TRBJ2-7	TGTGCCAGCAGCTTTTCAAGGGCCGAGCAGTACTTC	CASSFSRAEQYF
TRBV7-2	16	-	TRBD1	TRBJ2-2	TGTGCCAGCAGGGAACGAGGGACAGGGTACCCCGGGGAGCTGTTTTTT	CASRERGTGYPGELFF
TRBV7-3	16	few	-	TRBJ2-2	TGTGCCAGCAGCTTATCCCCCACTAGCTTCACCGGGGAGCTGTTTTTT	CASSLSPTSFTGELFF
TRBV7-3	20	-	TRBD2	TRBJ2-1	TGTGCCAGCAGCTTTTCCGGGACTAGCGGGGGGGGTATCTCCTACAATGAGCAGTTCTTC	CASSFSGTSGGGISYNEQFF